Described below is a single TCR beta chain sequence and its context. The TCR beta CDR3 regions underwent amplification using RNA transcripts as the source. The primer set for the first-round RT-PCR of the TCR CDR3 was HTBI. TCRdb re-called the multiplex PCR reads through MiXCR, storing one row per CDR3 protein. The sample yields about 300,000 distinct CDR3 sequences, roughly 19% seen once. The sample comes from a study of T cells in Graves' hyperthyroidism and ophthalmopathy. The sequencing input was blood. The receptor was derived from a man aged 45 to 65 with Graves' ophthalmopathy.

The CDR3 region is CASSLPGTGADEQFF. CDR3 nucleotides: TGCGCCAGCAGCTTACCCGGGACAGGGGCGGATGAGCAGTTCTTC. J is TRBJ2-1 and V is TRBV5-1; 10 nucleotides match TRBD1. Germline CDR1 and CDR2: SGHRS and YFSETQ. V lost 2 bases, J lost 8 bases, and 7 bases stayed unmatched. This CDR3 is 15 amino acids long.